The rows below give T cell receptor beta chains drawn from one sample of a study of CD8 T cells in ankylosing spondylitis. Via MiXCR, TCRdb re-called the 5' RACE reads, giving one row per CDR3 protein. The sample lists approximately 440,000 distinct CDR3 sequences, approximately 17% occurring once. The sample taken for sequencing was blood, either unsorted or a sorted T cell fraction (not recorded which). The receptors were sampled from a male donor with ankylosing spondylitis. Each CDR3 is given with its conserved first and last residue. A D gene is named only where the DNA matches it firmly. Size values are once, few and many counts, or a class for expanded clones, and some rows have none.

DNA: TGTGCCAGCAGTTTTGCTGGGAAGGGCACTGAAGCTTTCTTT
CDR3: CASSFAGKGTEAFF
D: -
size: -
V: TRBV28
J: TRBJ1-1
length: 14

DNA: TGTGCCAGCAGCTCTAGTAGCGGGACTACCCTTGTATCCTACAATGAGCAGTTCTTC
CDR3: CASSSSSGTTLVSYNEQFF
D: TRBD2
size: -
V: TRBV7-3
J: TRBJ2-1
length: 19

DNA: TGTGCCAGCAGAAGGGATGGGGCATCTGAAGCTTTCTTT
CDR3: CASRRDGASEAFF
D: -
size: -
V: TRBV12-3/TRBV12-4
J: TRBJ1-1
length: 13

DNA: TGTGCCAGCAGCCGGACGGGGAGGGAAGCTTTCTTT
CDR3: CASSRTGREAFF
D: -
size: -
V: TRBV5-6
J: TRBJ1-1
length: 12

DNA: TGTGCCAGCAGTTTGGCAGGGGTGACTGAAGCTTTCTTT
CDR3: CASSLAGVTEAFF
D: -
size: -
V: TRBV28
J: TRBJ1-1
length: 13

DNA: TGCAGCGTTGATGCAGGGCTCTATGGCTACACCTTC
CDR3: CSVDAGLYGYTF
D: -
size: many
V: TRBV29-1
J: TRBJ1-2
length: 12

DNA: TGCGCCAGCAGCCAAAGGGTGGGACAGACTAATGAAAAACTGTTTTTT
CDR3: CASSQRVGQTNEKLFF
D: TRBD1
size: few
V: TRBV4-3
J: TRBJ1-4
length: 16

DNA: TGTGCCAGCAGTCAGGCCAGGGGCGTCACTGAAGCTTTCTTT
CDR3: CASSQARGVTEAFF
D: -
size: many
V: TRBV12-3/TRBV12-4
J: TRBJ1-1
length: 14

DNA: TGCGCCAGCAGGACCGGGACAGACCCTCGGGAGACCCAGTACTTC
CDR3: CASRTGTDPRETQYF
D: TRBD1
size: -
V: TRBV5-1
J: TRBJ2-5
length: 15

DNA: TGTGCTAGTGGCATAGCAGCGGTGGGCTCCTACAATGAGCAGTTCTTC
CDR3: CASGIAAVGSYNEQFF
D: -
size: once
V: TRBV12-5
J: TRBJ2-1
length: 16

DNA: TGTGCCAGCAGTTACTCGGGGTCGTTCTCTTATAATTCACCCCTCCACTTT
CDR3: CASSYSGSFSYNSPLHF
D: -
size: -
V: TRBV6-5
J: TRBJ1-6
length: 17

DNA: TGCAGTGCAACCCCCGGGACTAGCCCGGAATTTCAGTACTTC
CDR3: CSATPGTSPEFQYF
D: TRBD2
size: -
V: TRBV20-1
J: TRBJ2-5
length: 14

DNA: TGTGCCAGCAGCGAGGAAGACTCTTCCCGTGGGGAGCAGTACTTC
CDR3: CASSEEDSSRGEQYF
D: -
size: -
V: TRBV2
J: TRBJ2-7
length: 15

DNA: TGTGCCAGCAGCTTAGTGGGAGGACTAGCGGGTGATACGCAGTATTTT
CDR3: CASSLVGGLAGDTQYF
D: TRBD2
size: -
V: TRBV7-2
J: TRBJ2-3
length: 16

DNA: TGTGCCACCAGCAGAGATCGGGGTCGGGAGCCCCAGCATTTT
CDR3: CATSRDRGREPQHF
D: -
size: -
V: TRBV15
J: TRBJ1-5
length: 14

DNA: TGCAGTGCCCGGGGGAACTCCTACGAGCAGTACTTC
CDR3: CSARGNSYEQYF
D: -
size: many
V: TRBV20-1
J: TRBJ2-7
length: 12

DNA: TGTGCCAGCAGCTTAGTCCAAACTACGATAACAAGCTCCTACGAGCAGTACTTC
CDR3: CASSLVQTTITSSYEQYF
D: -
size: few
V: TRBV11-2
J: TRBJ2-7
length: 18

DNA: TGCAGCGCCCCATGGGGGGCGCGGTACAATGAGCAGTTCTTC
CDR3: CSAPWGARYNEQFF
D: -
size: -
V: TRBV29-1
J: TRBJ2-1
length: 14

DNA: TGTGCCAGCAGCCCCGGGACAGCCAAAGAGACCCAGTACTTC
CDR3: CASSPGTAKETQYF
D: TRBD1
size: few
V: TRBV9
J: TRBJ2-5
length: 14

DNA: TGCGCCAGCAGCTGGGGGGGGCGCGGACAGCCCCAGCATTTT
CDR3: CASSWGGRGQPQHF
D: -
size: few
V: TRBV5-1
J: TRBJ1-5
length: 14

DNA: TGTGCCAGCAGGGGGTCCTACGAGCAGTACTTC
CDR3: CASRGSYEQYF
D: -
size: many
V: TRBV3-1
J: TRBJ2-7
length: 11

DNA: TGTGCCAGCAGCAAAGACCCGACAGGAAAATGGGATACGCAGTATTTT
CDR3: CASSKDPTGKWDTQYF
D: -
size: many
V: TRBV7-3
J: TRBJ2-3
length: 16

DNA: TGTGCCAGCAGCTTGGATTTCAGGGTCCGGGAGACCCAGTACTTC
CDR3: CASSLDFRVRETQYF
D: -
size: few
V: TRBV5-5
J: TRBJ2-5
length: 15

DNA: TGTGCCACCAGCAGAGGCCTCCCTGATGGACGGGACTCCTACGAGCAGTACTTC
CDR3: CATSRGLPDGRDSYEQYF
D: -
size: -
V: TRBV15
J: TRBJ2-7
length: 18

DNA: TGTGCCAGCAGCCGCAGCGGGAGTAACGAGCAGTACTTC
CDR3: CASSRSGSNEQYF
D: TRBD2
size: few
V: TRBV28
J: TRBJ2-7
length: 13

DNA: TGTGCCACCAGTGAGGGTCGATGGGGAACAGGCAATGAGCAGTTCTTC
CDR3: CATSEGRWGTGNEQFF
D: -
size: -
V: TRBV24-1
J: TRBJ2-1
length: 16

DNA: TGTGCCAGCTCACCTTCGGCGGGGATGAACACTGAAGCTTTCTTT
CDR3: CASSPSAGMNTEAFF
D: -
size: -
V: TRBV18
J: TRBJ1-1
length: 15

DNA: TGTGCCAGCAGTCTATCGTACAGCTCGAACACTGAAGCTTTCTTT
CDR3: CASSLSYSSNTEAFF
D: -
size: -
V: TRBV6-5
J: TRBJ1-1
length: 15

DNA: TGTGCCAGCAGATATACCGGGACAGGGGATCAGCCCCAGCATTTT
CDR3: CASRYTGTGDQPQHF
D: TRBD1
size: -
V: TRBV6-5
J: TRBJ1-5
length: 15

DNA: TGCAGTGCCACATGGACAGGGGCCATCAATGAGCAGTTCTTC
CDR3: CSATWTGAINEQFF
D: TRBD1
size: few
V: TRBV20-1
J: TRBJ2-1
length: 14

DNA: TGTGCCAGCAGCTTAGAGGCAGGGGTGGGCAATCAGCCCCAGCATTTT
CDR3: CASSLEAGVGNQPQHF
D: -
size: -
V: TRBV7-2
J: TRBJ1-5
length: 16

DNA: TGTGCCAGCAGCCAAGCAATAAACACCGGGGAGCTGTTTTTT
CDR3: CASSQAINTGELFF
D: -
size: -
V: TRBV4-2
J: TRBJ2-2
length: 14

DNA: TGTGCTAGGGGAGGGGCGTTTGGAATGAACACTGAAGCTTTCTTT
CDR3: CARGGAFGMNTEAFF
D: -
size: -
V: TRBV30
J: TRBJ1-1
length: 15

DNA: TGCAGCGTTCTAACCGGGACCTATTATGGCTACACCTTC
CDR3: CSVLTGTYYGYTF
D: -
size: -
V: TRBV29-1
J: TRBJ1-2
length: 13

DNA: TGTGCCAGCAGTTTAGTACTAGCGGCATCCTACGAGCAGTACTTC
CDR3: CASSLVLAASYEQYF
D: TRBD2
size: -
V: TRBV28
J: TRBJ2-7
length: 15

DNA: TGTGCCAGCTCCCCGGGCAGGGACAGGGCGGGCACTGAAGCTTTCTTT
CDR3: CASSPGRDRAGTEAFF
D: TRBD1
size: -
V: TRBV6-2/TRBV6-3
J: TRBJ1-1
length: 16

DNA: TGCGCCAGCAGCCAAACCCCGGGACAGGGGGCGGGTGGCTACACCTTC
CDR3: CASSQTPGQGAGGYTF
D: TRBD1
size: -
V: TRBV4-3
J: TRBJ1-2
length: 16

DNA: TGTGCCAGCTCAACTGACAGGCGGAACACTGAAGCTTTCTTT
CDR3: CASSTDRRNTEAFF
D: -
size: -
V: TRBV18
J: TRBJ1-1
length: 14

DNA: TGTGCCAGCAGCTCCCCGGGACAGGGATTCGGCCATAATGAAAAACTGTTTTTT
CDR3: CASSSPGQGFGHNEKLFF
D: TRBD1
size: few
V: TRBV11-2
J: TRBJ1-4
length: 18

DNA: TGTGCCAGCAGCCAACTGGGACTAGCGGGAGCGGTTGAGCAGTTCTTC
CDR3: CASSQLGLAGAVEQFF
D: TRBD2
size: few
V: TRBV4-2
J: TRBJ2-1
length: 16

DNA: TGTGCCAGCACCAGACTAGCGGGAGGCGACAATGAGCAGTTCTTC
CDR3: CASTRLAGGDNEQFF
D: TRBD2
size: -
V: TRBV2
J: TRBJ2-1
length: 15

DNA: TGTGCCAGCAGTGGGGGGGGGCTGGGCACAGATACGCAGTATTTT
CDR3: CASSGGGLGTDTQYF
D: -
size: -
V: TRBV6-1
J: TRBJ2-3
length: 15

DNA: TGTGCCAGCAGTGTCGGGGGACGGGACAGGGACGGCTACACCTTC
CDR3: CASSVGGRDRDGYTF
D: TRBD1
size: -
V: TRBV6-1
J: TRBJ1-2
length: 15

DNA: TGCGCCAGCAGCCATCGCCGGGAGTCCTTCTACAATGAGCAGTTCTTC
CDR3: CASSHRRESFYNEQFF
D: -
size: -
V: TRBV4-3
J: TRBJ2-1
length: 16

DNA: TGCGCCAGCAGCTTGGGGGGGGACAGGGGTGTCAATGAGCAGTTCTTC
CDR3: CASSLGGDRGVNEQFF
D: TRBD1
size: -
V: TRBV5-1
J: TRBJ2-1
length: 16

DNA: TGTGCCAGCAGTGGACTGGAGTCAGGGGTTCGGTCCGGGGAGCTGTTTTTT
CDR3: CASSGLESGVRSGELFF
D: -
size: few
V: TRBV6-4
J: TRBJ2-2
length: 17

DNA: TGTGCCAGCAGCTCCGTACAGGGGGCGTCGGATGGCTACACCTTC
CDR3: CASSSVQGASDGYTF
D: TRBD1
size: few
V: TRBV7-2
J: TRBJ1-2
length: 15

DNA: TGTGCCAGCAGCCCCCAGTCGGGTAGGGTAGACACTGAAGCTTTCTTT
CDR3: CASSPQSGRVDTEAFF
D: -
size: few
V: TRBV7-6
J: TRBJ1-1
length: 16

DNA: TGTGCCAGCAGTTTACGATCCGGGGGAGGAAACACCATATATTTT
CDR3: CASSLRSGGGNTIYF
D: -
size: few
V: TRBV12-3/TRBV12-4
J: TRBJ1-3
length: 15

DNA: TGCGCCAGCAGCTTACAGGACACTGAAGCTTTCTTT
CDR3: CASSLQDTEAFF
D: -
size: few
V: TRBV5-1
J: TRBJ1-1
length: 12

DNA: TGTGCCAGCAGCGCCACAGGACTGGTCTATGGCTACACCTTC
CDR3: CASSATGLVYGYTF
D: -
size: -
V: TRBV6-1
J: TRBJ1-2
length: 14

DNA: TGTGCCAGCAGCCAACAGGCAGGGGGTACGCAGAATGAGCAGTTCTTC
CDR3: CASSQQAGGTQNEQFF
D: TRBD1
size: few
V: TRBV2
J: TRBJ2-1
length: 16

DNA: TGTGCCAGCAGCTTAACGGACGGGCTCTCTGGGGCCAACGTCCTGACTTTC
CDR3: CASSLTDGLSGANVLTF
D: -
size: -
V: TRBV7-3
J: TRBJ2-6
length: 17

DNA: TGTGCCAGCAGCCAAGAGTTGTACAGGAGTGCAGCTGGAAACACCATATATTTT
CDR3: CASSQELYRSAAGNTIYF
D: -
size: few
V: TRBV4-2
J: TRBJ1-3
length: 18